A selection of T cell receptor beta chains follows, all from one sample in a study of technical replicates of blood from several donors. Some clones are missing from TCRdb's copy, which holds only in-frame ones; the method was immunoSEQ multiplex PCR. Of about 76,000 clones in the sample, roughly 91% were seen once. Sequencing was done on a sample of T cells isolated from PBMCs. The receptors were sampled from a human donor in good health. CDR3s include the opening cysteine and the closing phenylalanine or tryptophan. Fields, in order: CDR3 protein, V gene.

CASSWAMGGGTEAFF | TRBV5-8
CASSKYEQYF | TRBV28
CASSIQGDKQYF | TRBV18
CASNDIYSGRTEAFF | TRBV5-1
CASSPRDSHLYNEQFF | TRBV18
CASSIGSGGPQETQYF | TRBV19
CASSLRGAPYEQYF | TRBV27
CASRTSGDTGELFF | TRBV10-1
CASSEARGESPYNEQFF | TRBV27
CASSPGGTGFPMVGENTF | TRBV4-1
CASSRSHTGTGGVITGELFF | TRBV4-1
CASSLAVSYEQYF | TRBV5-1
CASSLRTGGDYGYTF | TRBV5-1
CASSASSGGPTDTQYF | TRBV9
CASSESQNTEAFF | TRBV10-1
CASKGDYSNQPQHF | TRBV6-6
CASRGHLRNTEAFF | TRBV4-1
CASSLGTPDQPQHF | TRBV5-1
CASRLGGGNQETQYF | TRBV11-3
CASSKWPSCGRDEKLFF | TRBV21-1
CASSLGQGRYGYTF | TRBV28
CASSQARGRASDTQYF | TRBV4-2
CASGTGTLSGANVLTF | TRBV5-1
CASSRGQGITYGYTF | TRBV7-2
CASSLWGGEETQYF | TRBV11-2
CASSQVLAGISGANVLTF | TRBV4-1
CASSLRSYEQYF | TRBV13
CASRHNEKLFF | TRBV6-1
CASSEAPISYNEQFF | TRBV6-1
CASSLDFVGGGEQFF | TRBV11-2
CAWSVQAEAFF | TRBV30
CASSVPRAGANVLTF | TRBV5-1
CASSPRTGLATEAFF | TRBV7-8
CASRRLTNRGVNEKLFF | TRBV19
CASSSGQGTGEKLFF | TRBV28
CASSSGGGGGKEQFF | TRBV7-2
CASSLVSGDLYGYTF | TRBV5-1
CASSRRPESNQPQHF | TRBV18
CATSRDRNQPQHF | TRBV15
CASSGRVNTEAFF | TRBV18
CASSLGPLGGETQYF | TRBV11-3
CASRVGLLLNTEAFF | TRBV6-1
CASTKGGPSDTQYF | TRBV13
CASSGGADTQYF | TRBV7-9
CASSRPLLAPGELFF | TRBV4-1
CASSITSGGDTYEQYF | TRBV19
CASLRALNTEAFF | TRBV27
CASSIGTSGRAGEQYF | TRBV19
CASRFGLAGSYEQYF | TRBV7-8
CASSAYSYNSPLHF | TRBV27
CATSIDRNNQPQHF | TRBV15